Detailed here is one TCR beta chain. This specimen comes from a study of blood T cell repertoires in COVID-19. CDR1 and CDR2 (germline): KGHSH, LQKENI. The germline V and J ends were trimmed by 0 bases and 4 bases, with 9 bases remaining between them. The CDR3 is made up of 14 amino acids. The repertoire was sequenced with immunoSEQ multiplex PCR; TCRdb's copy has only in-frame clones and lacks some. The profile shows 160,000 or so clones, approximately 90% of them singletons. The sequenced sample was peripheral blood. The receptor's source is a woman aged 70-85 years with acute or convalescent COVID-19. The genes are TRBV18 and TRBJ1-2; D perhaps matches TRBD1 (6 bases). The CDR3 sequence: CASSPPDSSYGYTF. The CDR3 DNA follows: TGTGCCAGCTCACCACCGGACAGTTCCTATGGCTACACCTTC. Together with reference TRBV18 and TRBJ1-2, the CDR3 gives the full variable domain: NAGVMQNPRHLVRRRGQEARLRCSPMKGHSHVYWYRQLPEEGLKFMVYLQKENIIDESGMPKERFSAEFPKEGPSILRIQQVVRGDSAAYFCASSPPDSSYGYTFGSGTRLTVV.